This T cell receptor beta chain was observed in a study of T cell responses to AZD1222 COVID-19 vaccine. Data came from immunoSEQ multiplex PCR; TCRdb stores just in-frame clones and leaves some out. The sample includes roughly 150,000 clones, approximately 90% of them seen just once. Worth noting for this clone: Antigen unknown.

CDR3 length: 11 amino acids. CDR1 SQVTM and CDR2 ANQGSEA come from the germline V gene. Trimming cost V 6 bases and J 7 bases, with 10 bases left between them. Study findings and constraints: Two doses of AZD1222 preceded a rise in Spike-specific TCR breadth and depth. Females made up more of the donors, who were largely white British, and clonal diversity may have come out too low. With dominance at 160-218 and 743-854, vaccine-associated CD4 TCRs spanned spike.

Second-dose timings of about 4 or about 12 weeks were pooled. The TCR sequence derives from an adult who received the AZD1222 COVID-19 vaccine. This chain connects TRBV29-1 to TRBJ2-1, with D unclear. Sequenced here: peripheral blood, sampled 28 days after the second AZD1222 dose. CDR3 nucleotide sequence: TGCAGCGTCTCCAACGCAAATGAGCAGTTCTTC. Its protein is CSVSNANEQFF.